This TCR beta chain is drawn from a study of T-cell reconstitution after alpha-beta-depleted transplantation in children. This clonotype has at least ten counts. Unique molecular identifiers were used in preparing the TCRbeta library. TCRdb re-derived calls from the PCR reads in MiXCR, one entry per CDR3 protein. Found here are about 400,000 distinct CDR3 sequences, 10% to 15% of them singletons; the top ten hold approximately 4.3%. The V and J ends lost 7 bases and 4 bases respectively, with 18 bases between them. The CDR3 length is 15 residues. Looked up from germline, CDR1 is SGHRS and CDR2 is YFSETQ.

The receptor's source is a human donor who donated a stem cell graft to a child with Fanconi anemia. Sequencing was performed on PBMCs, taken from the stem cell graft. The rearrangement uses TRBV5-1 and TRBJ2-1; no firm D call. This CDR3 reads CASGIGHPTYNEQFF. The CDR3 DNA sequence: TGCGCCAGCGGAATCGGCCACCCTACGTACAATGAGCAGTTCTTC.